This T cell receptor beta chain was obtained from a study of naive and memory T cell subsets listed by TCRdb under 2017. With respect to the entire study: The study applied an open-source, UMI-based TCR alpha and beta sequencing pipeline to sorted naive and memory peripheral blood T cell subsets. RNA was DNase-treated and reverse transcribed with TCR constant-region primers, mostly using SuperScript III. The functional CMV T cell responses agreed completely with IgG serology results.

Overall study results and their limits: After error correction, only a single occurrence was seen for over 85% of naive TCR sequences, so much steeper abundance distributions were produced than in memory subsets. TCR abundance followed a power law with an exponent that was different for naive and memory subsets but consistent across the three individuals. RNA-based TCR counts may be influenced by expression changes linked to T cell activation and differentiation. In both CD4 and CD8 cells, a rise in Gini index and a fall in Shannon and inverse Simpson diversity were observed from naive through CM, EM and EMRA. Each clonotype was defined as a single alpha or beta chain sequence rather than as a paired alpha/beta receptor. The repertoire findings for the naive and memory subsets could not be validated against a ground truth, as none was available.

In regard to this clonotype: The clone's antigen remains unknown. Base qualities are not recorded, but no much larger clone differs from it by a single base.

Separate amplification of TCR alpha and beta chain libraries was performed from the second PCR step onward. To determine each donor's CMV status, fresh PBMCs were stimulated overnight with CMV viral lysate, and IFNgamma production from CD4+ T cells was then assessed. Using Miltenyi beads, CD4 T cells were first positively selected, and CD8 T cells were then positively selected from the CD4-negative fraction. Cells were stained for CD3, CD4, CD8, CD45RA, CD27 and a live/dead dye and were sorted on a BD Aria II into four subsets based on CD45RA and CD27. A few healthy volunteers provided blood, and the blood of each volunteer was split into CD4 and CD8 T cells and then into four differentiation subsets. Around 110 ml of peripheral blood was taken from each donor, and PBMC were separated by density-gradient centrifugation on Ficoll-Paque PLUS. Sorted cells were lysed in RLT buffer, and RNA was extracted with a Qiagen RNeasy kit and stored at -80°C.

The library was generated by UMI-ligation and nested PCR. To cover both TRBC1 and TRBC2, the beta constant-region primer consisted of an equimolar mix of two oligonucleotides. The ligated cDNA went through four rounds of PCR with nested alpha and beta constant-region primers together with the SP2 primer. A single-stranded oligonucleotide containing the SP2 primer and a 12-nucleotide UMI was joined to the 3' end of the cDNA by T4 RNA ligase 1. Incubation of the ligation reaction lasted about 20-25 hours at 16 degrees C. PCR2 was typically run as a SYBR Green qPCR and stopped at a predetermined threshold to prevent over-amplification. Apart from the first purification, every purification step used Agencourt AMPure XP magnetic beads. Library quantification was done by Qubit, followed by a TapeStation check on which the main peak was expected at around 650 bp. Sequencing of the pooled libraries was done on an Illumina MiSeq using v2 2x251 paired-end kits, which typically yielded roughly 0.95-2.3 million reads per sample. Each sample library was pooled at approximately 4 nM, and about 5-7% PhiX was included to improve cluster recognition. As for how the authors treated the data: V and J genes were assigned to Demultiplexor-processed FASTQ reads by Decombinator through tag matching, with a single base-pair mismatch being allowed. UMIs were used by Collapsinator to correct both sequencing errors and frequency errors arising from PCR heterogeneity. TCRs were translated and CDR3s were extracted from the conserved cysteine to the FGXG phenylalanine by CDR3Translator, with non-productive sequences being flagged. Gini, Shannon entropy and inverse Simpson indices were calculated on repertoires subsampled to equal numbers of UMI-defined TCRs. Within the linear range, a power law was fitted by maximum likelihood to the distributions of clonotype abundance. For one naive CD8 sample, the pipeline and MIGEC produced similar UMI counts, unique TCR numbers and clonal distributions. The repertoires were searched for some 7,300 CMV-associated CDR3 sequences that had been compiled from VDJdb and a published dataset. TCRdb reprocessed the public reads (quality trimming at Q25 with fastp, clone calling with MiXCR) and kept in-frame beta chains. Records with the same CDR3 protein are collapsed into one entry carrying the most frequent genes and DNA. The V and J calls reflect TCRdb's pipeline rather than the authors' work. The sample table shows 95,000 to 150,000 distinct CDR3 sequences, and 35% to 40% are seen once. Approximately 0.9% of the sample goes to the ten largest clones.

Based on the germline V gene (reference sequence), the CDR1 and CDR2 sequences are SGHKS and YYEKEE. V is pruned by 3 bases and J by 4 bases, leaving 10 bases of the junction without a gene match. The CDR3 sequence holds 19 residues, the cysteine and phenylalanine included. Here the CDR3 DNA is all that survives: 57 bases in frame from base 1. This sequence originates from a human donor in good health. Sequencing was performed on central memory CD4+ T cells from blood. The meaning of the sample's cell subset or site label: central memory, CD45RA- CD27+. The V and J segments used are TRBV5-5 and TRBJ2-2; TRBD2 agrees with 15 junctional bases. The sequence in DNA is TGTGCCAGCAGCTCGCCGGGACTAGCGGGAGGCCGGGGCACCGGGGAGCTGTTTTTT. This encodes CASSSPGLAGGRGTGELFF.